This T cell receptor (beta chain) was identified in a study of blood T cell repertoires in COVID-19. Those who participated ranged in age from roughly 18 to 90 years and resided in about two dozen US areas. Cohort 3 recovery required two negative PCRs, clearance, or symptom resolution. CDR1 and CDR2 from the germline V gene are ENHRY and SYGVKD. V lost 6 bases and J lost 7, with 9 bases in between. This CDR3 contains 11 residues. How the authors handled the data: Reference gene primer amplification yielded estimated nucleated cell counts. Sequenced by immunoSEQ multiplex PCR; TCRdb stores in-frame clones only, minus some. That table furnishes V, J and clone size, whereas the DNA furnished D and trimming. The profile shows around 200,000 clones, 75% to 85% of them singletons.

This TCR derives from a man aged 35 to 55 who had recovered from COVID-19. The chain employs TRBV10-3 and TRBJ1-2; D is perhaps TRBD1 (5 bases). The sequenced sample was PBMCs or T cells enriched from blood (not recorded which). The CDR3 sequence is CAISRETGYTF. CDR3 nucleotide sequence: TGTGCCATCAGCAGGGAAACTGGCTACACCTTC.